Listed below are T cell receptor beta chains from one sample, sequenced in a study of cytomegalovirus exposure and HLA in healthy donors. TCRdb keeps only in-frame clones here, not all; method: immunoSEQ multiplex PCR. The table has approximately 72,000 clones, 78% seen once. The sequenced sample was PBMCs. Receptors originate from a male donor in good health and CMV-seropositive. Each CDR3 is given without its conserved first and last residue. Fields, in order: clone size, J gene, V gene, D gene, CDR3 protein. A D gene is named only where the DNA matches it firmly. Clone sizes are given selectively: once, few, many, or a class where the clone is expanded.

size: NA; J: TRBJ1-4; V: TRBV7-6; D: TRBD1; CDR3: ASRGQGIEKLF
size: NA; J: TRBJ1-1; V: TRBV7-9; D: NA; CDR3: SSQIYDGEPGS
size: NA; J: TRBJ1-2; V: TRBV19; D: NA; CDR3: ASSTRNNYGYT
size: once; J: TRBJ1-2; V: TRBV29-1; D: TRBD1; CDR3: SVTGTGNYGYT
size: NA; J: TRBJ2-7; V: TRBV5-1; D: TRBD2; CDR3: ASSLELAASSYEQY
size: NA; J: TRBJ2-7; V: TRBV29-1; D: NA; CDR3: SVWLQDSYEQY
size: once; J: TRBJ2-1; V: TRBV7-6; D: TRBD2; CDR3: ASSTLGLARHNEQF
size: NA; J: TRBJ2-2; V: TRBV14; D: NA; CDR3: ASSQDIASNTGELF
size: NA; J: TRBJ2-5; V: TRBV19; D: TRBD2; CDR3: ASSVYPSGVQETQY
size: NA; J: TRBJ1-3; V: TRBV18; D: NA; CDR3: ASSPTQGNTIY
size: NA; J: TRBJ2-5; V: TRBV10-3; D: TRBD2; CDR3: AISDSAGGRGGTQY
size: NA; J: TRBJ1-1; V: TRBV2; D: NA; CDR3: ASSATQMRQMNTEAF
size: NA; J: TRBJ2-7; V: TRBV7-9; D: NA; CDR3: ASSWRGTSSYEQY
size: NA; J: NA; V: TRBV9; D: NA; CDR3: ASSEGVGRPYEQY
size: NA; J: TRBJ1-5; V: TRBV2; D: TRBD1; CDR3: ASRGQAEKPQH
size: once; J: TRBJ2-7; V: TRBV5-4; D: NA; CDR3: ASSHGGPGTLTYEQY
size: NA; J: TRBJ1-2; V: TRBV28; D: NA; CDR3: ASIPVPGNDYNYGYT
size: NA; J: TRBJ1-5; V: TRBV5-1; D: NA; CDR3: ASSRTGELEQPQH
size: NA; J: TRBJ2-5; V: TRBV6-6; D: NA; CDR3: ASRSTSGDETQY
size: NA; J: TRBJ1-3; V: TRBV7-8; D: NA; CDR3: ASSWQRSSGNTIY
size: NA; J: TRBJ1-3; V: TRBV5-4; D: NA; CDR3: ASSLDHRTGGNTIY
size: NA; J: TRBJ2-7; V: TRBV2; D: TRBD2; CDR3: ASSGRGGRGSEQY
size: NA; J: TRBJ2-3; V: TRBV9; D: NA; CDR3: ASSPWVTGPADTQY
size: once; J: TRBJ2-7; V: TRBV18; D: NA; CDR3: ASSPPGTDYEQY
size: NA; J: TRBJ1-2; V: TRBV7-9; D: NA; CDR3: ASSLGQVYGYT
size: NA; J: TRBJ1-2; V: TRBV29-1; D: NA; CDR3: SVRGGTHGYT
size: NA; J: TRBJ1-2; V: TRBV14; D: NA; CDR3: ASSPLAGGFYGYT
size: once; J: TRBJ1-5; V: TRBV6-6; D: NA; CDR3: ASSWARAYPCPQH
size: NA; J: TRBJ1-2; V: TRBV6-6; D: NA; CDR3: ASSAGDYGYT
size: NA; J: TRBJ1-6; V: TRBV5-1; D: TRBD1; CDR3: ASRVTTGYNSPLH
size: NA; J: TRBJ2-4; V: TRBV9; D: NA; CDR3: ASSVDGGDIQY
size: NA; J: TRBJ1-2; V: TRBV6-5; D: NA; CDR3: ASSYIDSYGYT
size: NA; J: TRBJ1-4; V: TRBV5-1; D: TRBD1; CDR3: ASSNTGGGEKLF
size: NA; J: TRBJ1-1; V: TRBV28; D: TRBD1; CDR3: ASSLPGQGETEAF
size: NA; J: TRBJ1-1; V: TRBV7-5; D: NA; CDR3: ASSFGQGNTEAF
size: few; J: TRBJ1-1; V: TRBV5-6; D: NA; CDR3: ASSPIRGAATEAF
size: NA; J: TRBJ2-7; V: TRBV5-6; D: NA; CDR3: ASSLGGEQY
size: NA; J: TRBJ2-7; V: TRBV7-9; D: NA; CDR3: ASSLVNTPYEQY
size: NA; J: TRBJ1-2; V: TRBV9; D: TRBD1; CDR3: ASSVVTTGHGYT
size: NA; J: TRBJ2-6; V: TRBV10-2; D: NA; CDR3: ASGGATHSGANVLT
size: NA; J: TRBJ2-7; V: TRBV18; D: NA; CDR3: ASSPIQGPTYEQY
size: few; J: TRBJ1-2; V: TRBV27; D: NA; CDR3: ASSFQGDYGYT
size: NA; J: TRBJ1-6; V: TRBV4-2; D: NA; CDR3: ASSQDPQGRSPLH
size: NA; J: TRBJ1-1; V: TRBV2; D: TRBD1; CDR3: ASRGDSKEAEAF
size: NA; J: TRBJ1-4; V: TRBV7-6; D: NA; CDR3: ASSLSGGGSNEKLF
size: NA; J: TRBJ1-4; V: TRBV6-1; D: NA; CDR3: ASSPEGREKLF
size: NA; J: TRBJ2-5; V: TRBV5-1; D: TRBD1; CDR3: ASSLQGAAETQY
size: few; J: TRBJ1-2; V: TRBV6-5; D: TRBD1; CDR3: ASSYGQGAYGYT
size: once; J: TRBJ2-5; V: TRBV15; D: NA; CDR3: ATSPPGFWEQY
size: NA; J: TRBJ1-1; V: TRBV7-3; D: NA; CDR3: ASSLTGIKNTEAF
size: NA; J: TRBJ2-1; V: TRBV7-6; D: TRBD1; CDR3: ASSLGQGVNEQF
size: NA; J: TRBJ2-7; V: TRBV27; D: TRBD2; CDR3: ASSLASGVYEQY
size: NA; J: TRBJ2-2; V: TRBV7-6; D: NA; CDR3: ASSLAALANTGELF
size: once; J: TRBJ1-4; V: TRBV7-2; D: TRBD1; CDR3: ASTPRDRGNEKLF
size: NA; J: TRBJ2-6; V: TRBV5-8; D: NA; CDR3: ARNSAGANVLT
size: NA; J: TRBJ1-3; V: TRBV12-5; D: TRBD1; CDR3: TSGFNRGPIY
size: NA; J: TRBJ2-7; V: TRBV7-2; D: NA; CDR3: ASSLGTVEQY
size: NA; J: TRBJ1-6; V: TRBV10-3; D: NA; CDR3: ATGLGGNSPLH
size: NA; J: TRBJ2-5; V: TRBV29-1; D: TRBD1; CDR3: SVKDRATHETQY
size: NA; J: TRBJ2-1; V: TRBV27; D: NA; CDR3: ASSLAGSSYNEQF